The 14 T cell receptor beta chains given below trace back to one sample, sequenced in a study of T cells after yellow fever vaccination. In TCRdb, the 5' RACE reads were re-called with MiXCR into one record per CDR3 protein. The repertoire holds approximately 330,000 distinct CDR3 sequences, with over 4% as singletons. The specimen comprised PBMCs, sampled 5 days after the yellow fever booster vaccination. The receptors were gathered from a man aged 18 to 30 who received the YFV17D yellow fever vaccine.

This clonotype came up a few times. This chain connects TRBV7-2 to TRBJ1-3; a weak D match, TRBD1 (5 bases). The CDR3 consists of 15 residues. The germline CDR1 and CDR2 sequences are SGHTA and FQGNSA. The V gene lost 8 bases and the J gene lost 3 bases, with 17 bases spanning the gap. In DNA form, the CDR3 reads TGTGCCAGCTCAACCCTCCGGGACGTTGGAAACACCATATATTTT. Translated, it gives CASSTLRDVGNTIYF.

This clonotype has ten or more counts. The genes are TRBV5-1 and TRBJ1-2; D gene uncertain. Between the trimmed V and J ends, which lost 2 bases and 4 bases, there was a span of 15 bases. The CDR3 has 15 amino acids. Germline V lookup: CDR1 SGHRS, CDR2 YFSETQ. The CDR3 sequence is CASSFSEARFYGYTF. The CDR3 DNA is TGCGCCAGCAGCTTCTCGGAAGCCCGGTTCTATGGCTACACCTTC. The whole variable domain, filled in from reference TRBV5-1 and TRBJ1-2, reads KAGVTQTPRYLIKTRGQQVTLSCSPISGHRSVSWYQQTPGQGLQFLFEYFSETQRNKGNFPGRFSGRQFSNSRSEMNVSTLELGDSALYLCASSFSEARFYGYTFGSGTRLTVV.

This clonotype showed up many times. The chain combines TRBV5-1 with TRBJ2-3; 12 nucleotides match TRBD1. CDR1 and CDR2 from the germline V gene are SGHRS and YFSETQ. The CDR3 consists of 15 residues. V lost 6 bases to trimming and J lost 6 bases; unmatched junction nucleotides: 8. The CDR3 nucleotides read TGCGCCAGCACCCTCGGGACAGGGGGCAGGGATACGCAGTATTTT. As protein: CASTLGTGGRDTQYF.

The table lists this clonotype with many counts. The chain has TRBV10-2 and TRBJ2-5, with TRBD1 identical over 7 bases. The CDR3 covers 15 residues. Per germline, CDR1 WSHSY and CDR2 SAAADI. The ends lost 8 bases at V and 1 base at J; junction bases unmatched: 10. The CDR3 bases are TGCGCCAGCCTAGAGGCAGGGGGAGTCCAAGAGACCCAGTACTTC. Translation gives CASLEAGGVQETQYF.

The chain recombines TRBV3-1 with TRBJ2-3; 7 bases match TRBD2. CDR3 length: 19 residues. Germline V gives CDR1 LGHDT, CDR2 YNNKEL (reference sequence). V lost 3 bases and J lost 2; bases outside the gene matches: 17. CDR3 nucleotides: TGTGCCAGCAGCCAGAGGGCCCGCAAGTGGGAGGGGTTCACAGATACGCAGTATTTT. Its protein is CASSQRARKWEGFTDTQYF.

This clonotype occurred a few times. The chain recombines TRBV12-3 or TRBV12-4 with TRBJ1-5; D not resolved. This CDR3 has 15 residues. V was clipped by 3 bases and J by 0 bases, with 9 bases between them. This CDR3 is CASSFYSSSNQPQHF. Written as DNA, the CDR3 is TGTGCCAGCAGTTTTTACAGTAGTAGCAATCAGCCCCAGCATTTT.

This clonotype was recorded at least ten times. V is TRBV24-1 and J is TRBJ2-2; D gene ambiguous. The CDR3 loop spans 16 amino acids. Deletions cut 2 bases from V and 0 bases from J, with 9 bases between. CDR1 is KGHDR, CDR2 SFDVKD, per germline. DNA of the CDR3: TGTGCCACCAGTGATTATATGAGCTCGAACACCGGGGAGCTGTTTTTT. It is translated as CATSDYMSSNTGELFF.

This clonotype was counted only a few times. This chain links TRBV9 with TRBJ1-1, with D hard to call. Trimming removed 4 bases at V and 0 bases at J, with 13 bases between. Germline values: CDR1 SGDLS, CDR2 YYNGEE. The CDR3 runs 15 residues. For the CDR3, the DNA is TGTGCCAGCAGCCCCTTCGATGGGCTGAACACTGAAGCTTTCTTT. It is translated as CASSPFDGLNTEAFF.

V gene TRBV12-3 or TRBV12-4 combines with J gene TRBJ1-1; D remains ambiguous. The CDR3 is made up of 14 amino acids. The V end lost 7 bases, the J end lost 4 bases, and 16 bases lay between the germline ends. In nucleotides, the CDR3 is TGTGCCAGCATCTTGGGTCCGACACCCACTGAAGCTTTCTTT. It codes for CASILGPTPTEAFF.

Notes on this clonotype: The junction departs from the called germline gene at one end, perhaps through a read error. The chain employs TRBV4-3 and TRBJ2-1; the D gene is possibly TRBD1 (5 bases). The CDR3 consists of 18 residues. Germline-derived CDR1 and CDR2 are LGHNA and YSLEER. This CDR3 reads CASSPRAAVPFFYNEQLF. The CDR3 nucleotides read TGCGCCAGCAGCCCCAGGGCCGCGGTTCCGTTCTTCTACAATGAGCAGCTCTTC.

This clonotype was detected many times. The chain uses TRBV5-1 and TRBJ2-1; the match to TRBD2 covers 10 bases. Germline CDR1 is SGHRS and CDR2 is YFSETQ. J lost 5 bases, V lost 5 bases, and 4 bases had no gene match. The CDR3 length is 14 residues. The CDR3 protein is CASRLAGLNNEQFF. In nucleotides, the CDR3 is TGCGCCAGCAGACTAGCGGGGTTAAACAATGAGCAGTTCTTC.

This clonotype was detected many times. The V gene is TRBV4-2, the J gene TRBJ2-3; TRBD2 aligns across 8 bases. V lost 0 bases to trimming and J lost 5 bases; unmatched junction nucleotides: 13. The CDR3 consists of 18 residues. In germline, CDR1 is LGHNA, CDR2 YNFKEQ. In nucleotides, the CDR3 is TGTGCCAGCAGCCAAGATGTTGTGGGACTAGGTATTCAAGATACGCAGTATTTT. As protein: CASSQDVVGLGIQDTQYF.

In this sample, this clonotype turned up many times. This chain connects TRBV7-3 to TRBJ2-2, with D perhaps TRBD1 (5 bases). Per the germline V gene, CDR1 is SGHTA and CDR2 is FQGTGA. CDR3 length equals 15 residues. V gave up 3 bases and J gave up 4 bases, with 12 bases separating them. DNA for the CDR3: TGTGCCAGCAGCTTGCAGGGAATTGGCACCGGGGAGCTGTTTTTT. As protein: CASSLQGIGTGELFF.

The gene calls are TRBV4-2 and TRBJ2-3; D is possibly TRBD1 (6 bases). Trimming removed 0 bases at V and 1 base at J, with 14 bases between. Germline CDR1 and CDR2: LGHNA and YNFKEQ. The CDR3 is 17 residues long. The CDR3 loop is CASSQEDTGLGTDTQYF. The CDR3 DNA reads TGTGCCAGCAGCCAAGAGGATACAGGGCTGGGCACAGATACGCAGTATTTT.